These 24 T cell receptor beta chains were sequenced from one sample in a study of OX40 agonist ivuxolimab in advanced cancers. Measured with immunoSEQ multiplex PCR; TCRdb has only the in-frame clones, and not every one. The sample shows about 110,000 clones, less than 95% of them seen only once. The sequencing here drew on CD4+ or CD8+ T cells sorted from blood, taken in a trial of the OX40 agonist ivuxolimab. The receptors originated from an adult with an advanced solid tumor such as melanoma, head and neck, liver or kidney cancer.

This chain connects TRBV7-2 to TRBJ1-1; 9 bases fit TRBD1. Germline values: CDR1 SGHTA, CDR2 FQGNSA. V dropped 4 bases and J dropped 4; count of bases not matched to a gene: 4. CDR3 length: 14 residues. CDR3 DNA sequence: TGTGCCAGCAGCTCCCGACAGGGGGGCACTGAAGCTTTCTTT. It specifies CASSSRQGGTEAFF.

This chain's CDR3 is CASTPQFYAGELFF. CDR3 nucleotides: TGTGCCAGCACCCCACAGTTTTACGCCGGGGAGCTGTTTTTT. The chain uses TRBV6-5 and TRBJ2-2; D is unclear. Germline V gives CDR1 MNHEY, CDR2 SVGAGI. Trimming took off 7 bases at V and 6 bases at J, with 15 bases between the two ends. The CDR3 length is 14 residues.

This clone has only one observation. The J gene is TRBJ2-5, the V gene TRBV5-1; 16 nucleotides agree with TRBD2. The V gene's germline CDR1 is SGHRS and CDR2 YFSETQ. The CDR3 runs 19 residues. V gave up 3 bases and J gave up 5 bases; unmatched junction bases: 13. CDR3 amino acids: CASSSTTGTSGRAGETQYF. As DNA, the CDR3 is TGCGCCAGCAGCTCGACTACCGGGACTAGCGGGAGGGCCGGGGAGACCCAGTACTTC.

The rearrangement links TRBV27 to TRBJ2-3, with 7 bases fitting TRBD1. From germline, CDR1 is MNHEY and CDR2 SMNVEV (reference sequence). V trimming: 10 bases; J trimming: 4 bases; junction bases outside the gene matches: 11. The CDR3 sequence is 14 residues long. CDR3 DNA sequence: TGTGCCACCGCCAACAGGGGTTTTGCAGATACGCAGTATTTT. Translating gives CATANRGFADTQYF.

This clone has more than one count but fewer than ten. In this CDR3 the conserved last residue, phenylalanine or tryptophan, is missing, so a read error is likely. The limits of the CDR3 on the DNA are not certain, so only TCRdb's listed CDR3 is given. The chain combines TRBV7-4 with TRBJ2-6; the table's D call, TRBD1, has no DNA check behind it. The CDR3 comprises 12 residues, both ends counted. CDR1 and CDR2 (germline): SGHVT, SQSDAQ. This CDR3 reads CASSSAQGDTSA.

The V gene is TRBV7-3, the J gene TRBJ2-1; 9 nucleotides agree with TRBD2. With V trimmed by 4 bases and J by 0 bases, 4 bases remained unmatched. The CDR3 has 16 residues. In germline, CDR1 is SGHTA, CDR2 FQGTGA. CDR3 DNA sequence: TGTGCCAGCAGCTCGGGACTAGCTTCCTCCTACAATGAGCAGTTCTTC. Translating it yields CASSSGLASSYNEQFF.

The rearrangement links TRBV6-5 to TRBJ1-2; 7 bases fit TRBD1. With 2 bases clipped from V and 2 bases from J, the junction kept 5 bases outside the gene matches. The CDR3 is 15 residues long. Germline V CDR1 and CDR2: MNHEY, SVGAGI. The CDR3 nucleotides read TGTGCCAGCAGTTACCAGACAGGGACCAACTATGGCTACACCTTC. Its protein product is CASSYQTGTNYGYTF.

This rearrangement joins TRBV5-4 to TRBJ1-1, with 9 positions matching TRBD1. Germline V gene lookup returns CDR1 SGHNT and CDR2 YYREEE (reference sequence). V was pared by 2 bases and J by 5 bases, with 7 bases of the junction left unmatched. The CDR3 has 15 amino acids. The CDR3 loop reads CASSLPGQGGTEAFF. CDR3 in DNA: TGTGCCAGCAGCTTACCGGGACAGGGAGGGACTGAAGCTTTCTTT.

The CDR3 sequence is CAISSTQIQQETQYF. Here the CDR3 DNA reads TGCGCCATCTCAAGTACCCAAATACAGCAAGAGACCCAGTACTTC. This chain uses TRBV23-1 with TRBJ2-5; D is unclear. TRBV23-1 is given ORF status, its function remaining uncertain. This CDR3 comprises 15 residues. With 10 bases removed from V and 2 bases from J, the gap between germline ends came to 20 bases.

This sequence joins TRBV5-4 and TRBJ1-6; D not certain. V shed 4 bases and J shed 5 bases, with 13 bases lying between them. Looked up from germline, CDR1 is SGHNT and CDR2 is YYREEE (reference sequence). The CDR3 contains 15 residues. This CDR3 reads CASSQGQDHNSPLHF. CDR3 sequence (DNA): TGTGCCAGCAGCCAAGGGCAGGATCATAATTCACCCCTCCACTTT. Full variable domain (remainder filled in from reference TRBV5-4 and TRBJ1-6): ETGVTQSPTHLIKTRGQQVTLRCSSQSGHNTVSWYQQALGQGPQFIFQYYREEENGRGNFPPRFSGLQFPNYSSELNVNALELDDSALYLCASSQGQDHNSPLHFGNGTRLTVT.

The chain recombines TRBV5-1 with TRBJ1-1; TRBD1 agrees at 7 bases. The CDR3 covers 15 residues. With 4 bases clipped from V and 1 base from J, the junction kept 7 bases outside the gene matches. Germline values: CDR1 SGHRS, CDR2 YFSETQ. The CDR3 protein is CASSPGDRTNTEAFF. CDR3 coding DNA: TGCGCCAGCAGCCCGGGGGACAGAACGAACACTGAAGCTTTCTTT.

J is TRBJ2-7 and V is TRBV27; tentatively, D is TRBD2 (6 bases). CDR3 length equals 14 residues. CDR1 is MNHEY and CDR2 is SMNVEV in the germline V gene (reference sequence). The germline V and J ends were trimmed by 5 bases and 7 bases, with 18 bases remaining between them. The CDR3 sequence is CASSTLGGGEEQYF. The CDR3, as DNA: TGTGCCAGCAGTACACTCGGCGGCGGGGAAGAGCAGTACTTC.

The chain recombines TRBV19 with TRBJ2-1; possible D gene TRBD2, 6 bases. The CDR3 extends over 16 amino acids. Trimming removed 7 bases at V and 7 bases at J, with 23 bases between. From germline, CDR1 is LNHDA and CDR2 SQIVND (reference sequence). In DNA form, the CDR3 reads TGTGCCAGTATGCCCCTGGGTAGCGGCAAGAAGAATGAGCAGTTCTTC. It yields the protein CASMPLGSGKKNEQFF.

The gene calls are TRBV5-1 and TRBJ1-3; D remains unclear. Per germline, CDR1 SGHRS and CDR2 YFSETQ. The length of the CDR3 is 14 residues. Trimming took off 0 bases at V and 4 bases at J, with 8 bases between the two ends. Here the CDR3 DNA reads TGCGCCAGCAGCTTGGGGCAGCCAGGAAACACCATATATTTT. This codes for CASSLGQPGNTIYF.

The rearrangement links TRBV5-1 to TRBJ2-7, with 10 bases fitting TRBD2. The V and J ends lost 4 bases and 4 bases, in that order; junction bases with no gene match: 14. This CDR3 contains 17 residues. Germline CDR1 reads SGHRS; CDR2 reads YFSETQ. This chain's CDR3 is CASSRYSTGTSVYEQYF. The CDR3, as DNA: TGCGCCAGCAGCCGCTATAGTACCGGGACTAGCGTTTACGAGCAGTACTTC. The full variable domain, rest sourced from reference TRBV5-1 and TRBJ2-7, is KAGVTQTPRYLIKTRGQQVTLSCSPISGHRSVSWYQQTPGQGLQFLFEYFSETQRNKGNFPGRFSGRQFSNSRSEMNVSTLELGDSALYLCASSRYSTGTSVYEQYFGPGTRLTVT.

The rearrangement joins TRBV11-2 to TRBJ2-3; D is ambiguous. V was cut by 5 bases and J by 3 bases, with 6 bases left in between. Germline V lookup: CDR1 SGHAT, CDR2 FQNNGV. CDR3 size: 12 residues. CDR3 region: CASSATTDTQYF. In DNA, the CDR3 is TGTGCCAGCAGCGCGACTACAGATACGCAGTATTTT.

The V and J genes are TRBV5-4 and TRBJ2-7; D remains unclear. The germline CDR1 and CDR2 sequences are SGHNT and YYREEE (reference sequence). The CDR3 loop spans 13 amino acids. Trimming removed 4 bases at V and 2 bases at J, with 10 bases between. The CDR3 DNA is TGTGCCAGCAGCGAAGACCGGACCTACGAGCAGTACTTC. This encodes CASSEDRTYEQYF.

This sequence joins TRBV2 and TRBJ1-2, with D hard to call. The CDR3 is 11 amino acids. Trimming cost V 2 bases and J 8 bases, with 6 bases left between them. Germline lookup yields CDR1 SNHLY and CDR2 FYNNEI. The CDR3 region has the DNA TGTGCCAGCAGTGAACTGGGGGGCTACACCTTC. Amino acid sequence: CASSELGGYTF.

This chain joins TRBV6-5 and TRBJ2-5, with a tentative D call TRBD2 (6 bases). The CDR3 spans 14 residues. CDR1 is MNHEY and CDR2 is SVGAGI in the germline V gene. V was cut by 6 bases and J by 5 bases, with 16 bases left in between. The CDR3 DNA reads as TGTGCCAGCAGAGACCCCGGGGGTGGGGAGACCCAGTACTTC. Translated: CASRDPGGGETQYF.

The table lists this clone with a few counts. The rearrangement uses TRBV2 and TRBJ2-3; D unresolved. The V and J ends lost 2 bases and 3 bases respectively, with 9 bases between them. The germline V gene has CDR1 SNHLY and CDR2 FYNNEI. This CDR3 has 14 residues. The CDR3 DNA follows: TGTGCCAGCAGTGAAACGGAGAGAACAGATACGCAGTATTTT. Translation gives CASSETERTDTQYF.

This clone showed up just a few times. This sequence joins TRBV29-1 and TRBJ1-2; 7 nucleotides match TRBD1. The CDR3 extends over 12 amino acids. Looked up from germline, CDR1 is SQVTM and CDR2 is ANQGSEA. J gave up 2 bases and V 7 bases, and 4 bases lay outside the gene matches. The CDR3 DNA reads TGCAGCGCACCGACAGGGAACTATGGCTACACCTTC. This translates into CSAPTGNYGYTF.

In nucleotides, the CDR3 is TGTGCCAGCAGTTACGTAGACAGGTGGGCCGAGCAGTACTTC. The encoded protein is CASSYVDRWAEQYF. This rearrangement joins TRBV6-5 to TRBJ2-7; possibly TRBD1 for D (6 bases). The germline CDR1 and CDR2 sequences are MNHEY and SVGAGI. Trimming cost V 2 bases and J 6 bases, with 14 bases left between them. The CDR3 is made up of 14 amino acids.

Concerning this clone itself: One end of the junction is discordant with germline, which a read error may explain. The identical CDR3 is also encoded by other nucleotide sequences in the sample. The V gene is TRBV5-6, the J gene TRBJ2-7; perhaps D is TRBD1 or TRBD2 (7 bases each). This CDR3 contains 18 residues. Germline V gives CDR1 SGHDT, CDR2 YYEEEE. The CDR3 coding sequence is TGTGCTAGCAACCAGGGACAGCCCGGGACTATCCCCTCCTACGAGCAGTACTTC. Translated, it gives CASNQGQPGTIPSYEQYF.

The chain joins TRBV6-5 to TRBJ1-5; D not resolved. Germline-derived CDR1 and CDR2 are MNHEY and SVGAGI. V was cut by 4 bases and J by 7 bases, with 14 bases left in between. The CDR3 has 14 amino acids. The CDR3 DNA sequence: TGTGCCAGCAGTTTGGAGTCCGGTCGCCAGCCCCAGCATTTT. Its translation is CASSLESGRQPQHF.